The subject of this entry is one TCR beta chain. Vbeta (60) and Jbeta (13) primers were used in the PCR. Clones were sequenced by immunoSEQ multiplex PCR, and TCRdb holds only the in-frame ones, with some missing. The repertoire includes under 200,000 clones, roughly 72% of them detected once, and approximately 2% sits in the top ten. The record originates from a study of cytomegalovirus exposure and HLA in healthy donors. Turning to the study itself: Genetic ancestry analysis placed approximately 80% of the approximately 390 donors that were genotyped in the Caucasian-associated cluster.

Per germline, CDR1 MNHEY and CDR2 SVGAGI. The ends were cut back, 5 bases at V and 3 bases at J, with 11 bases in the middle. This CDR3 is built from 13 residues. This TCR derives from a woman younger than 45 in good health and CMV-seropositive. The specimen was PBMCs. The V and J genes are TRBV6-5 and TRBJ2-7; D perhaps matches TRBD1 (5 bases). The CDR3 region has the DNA TGTGCCAGCAGTCCCGCAGGGATCTACGAGCAGTACTTC. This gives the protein CASSPAGIYEQYF.